The rows below give T cell receptor beta chains drawn from one sample of a study of cytomegalovirus exposure and HLA in healthy donors. Data came from immunoSEQ multiplex PCR; TCRdb stores just in-frame clones and leaves some out. The data show 170,000 or so clones, 77% seen once. The specimen sequenced was PBMCs. These receptors were collected from a woman aged 25 to 39 in good health and CMV-seropositive. CDR3s include the opening cysteine and the closing phenylalanine or tryptophan. D genes are given only for firm matches. Rows give clone size only sometimes, using once, few, many, or a class for an expanded clone.

length	size	V	D	J	DNA	CDR3
11	-	TRBV21-1	-	TRBJ1-2	TGTGCCAGCACCACAGGGTTTGGCTACACCTTC	CASTTGFGYTF
12	once	TRBV7-2	-	TRBJ2-7	TGTGCCAGCAGCTCTCCCGGACTAGAGCAGTACTTC	CASSSPGLEQYF
9	-	TRBV28	-	TRBJ2-5	TGTGCCAGGGAGGAGACCCAGTACTTC	CAREETQYF
11	-	TRBV13	-	TRBJ2-1	TGTGCCAGCAGCTTTACTAGCCCGCAGTTCTTC	CASSFTSPQFF
15	-	TRBV28	-	TRBJ2-1	TGTGCCAGCAGTTTTAACGGGGTATCCTACAATGAGCAGTTCTTC	CASSFNGVSYNEQFF
14	-	TRBV5-4	-	TRBJ1-3	TGTGCCAGCAGCTGGGACAAGGGAGGGGGCACCATATATTTT	CASSWDKGGGTIYF
14	-	TRBV5-1	-	TRBJ2-7	TGCGCCAGCATCAGGGCGCCCGACTCCTACGAGCAGTACTTC	CASIRAPDSYEQYF
16	-	TRBV2	TRBD1	TRBJ2-4	TGTGCCAGCAGCCTGACAGGGGGGTGGGACAAAAACATTCAGTACTTC	CASSLTGGWDKNIQYF
15	-	TRBV4-3	-	TRBJ1-2	TGCGCCAGCAGCCAAGGGGCAGGTCGGGGCTATGGCTACACCTTC	CASSQGAGRGYGYTF
19	-	TRBV11-2	TRBD2	TRBJ2-1	TGTGCCAGCAGCTTAGATAGCATGGGCGGGAGGTCTCCCTACAATGAGCAGTTCTTC	CASSLDSMGGRSPYNEQFF
14	-	TRBV5-4	TRBD1	TRBJ1-2	TGTGCCAGCAGCTTGCTCGGGACAGGGTACGGCTACACCTTC	CASSLLGTGYGYTF
14	once	TRBV7-2	TRBD1	TRBJ2-7	TGTGCCAGCAGCCGGGACAGGGGGATCTACGAGCAGTACTTC	CASSRDRGIYEQYF
13	-	TRBV5-6	-	TRBJ2-5	TGTGCCAGCAGCTTGGCCCTCGCGGAGACCCAGTACTTC	CASSLALAETQYF
12	-	TRBV28	-	TRBJ1-4	TGTGCCAGCAGTCTCACAGGTGAAAAACTGTTTTTT	CASSLTGEKLFF
14	-	TRBV19	TRBD1	TRBJ2-7	TGTGCCAGTAGTCACGGGACAGGGTACTACGAGCAGTACTTC	CASSHGTGYYEQYF
16	-	TRBV4-1	-	TRBJ2-6	TGCGCCAGCAGCCAAGAGCTCGGTTCTGGGGCCAACGTCCTGACTTTC	CASSQELGSGANVLTF
12	-	TRBV6-6	-	TRBJ1-1	TGTGCCAGCAGTTGGGGGGAAGGGGTAGCTTTCTTT	CASSWGEGVAFF
19	-	TRBV21-1	-	TRBJ1-4	TGTGCCAGCAGCAGGGAGGGAGGCCGGCATGATATTAATAATGAAAAACTGTTTTTT	CASSREGGRHDINNEKLFF
15	-	TRBV4-2	-	TRBJ1-5	TGTGCCAGCAGCCAAGATAGCATCCAGGGGCAGCCCCAGCATTTT	CASSQDSIQGQPQHF
17	-	TRBV9	TRBD2	TRBJ2-2	TGTGCCAGCAGCGTCGGTCTAGCGGGAGGTACCACCGGGGAGCTGTTTTTT	CASSVGLAGGTTGELFF
13	-	TRBV5-6	-	TRBJ1-2	TGTGCCAGCAGCCCGGGAACTAACTATGGCTACACCTTC	CASSPGTNYGYTF
18	-	TRBV5-4	TRBD2	TRBJ2-1	TGTGCCAGCAGCTTGGAGCCCTGGGCTAGCGGGGGATACAATGAGCAGTTCTTC	CASSLEPWASGGYNEQFF
16	-	TRBV30	-	TRBJ2-1	TGTGCCTGGAGTGTACTTCAGGGAAATTTCTACAATGAGCAGTTCTTC	CAWSVLQGNFYNEQFF
15	-	TRBV28	-	TRBJ2-3	TGTGCCAGCAGTTTGCCCAGGGCTAGCACAGATACGCAGTATTTT	CASSLPRASTDTQYF
15	-	TRBV6-1	TRBD1	TRBJ1-5	TGTGCCAGCAGTGCATCGACAGGGGGTGGAGGGCCCCAGCATTTT	CASSASTGGGGPQHF
13	-	TRBV4-2	-	TRBJ2-7	TGTGCCAGCAGCCAAGAAACGGTGGACGAGCAGTACTTC	CASSQETVDEQYF
14	few	TRBV4-1	TRBD1	TRBJ2-3	TGCGCCAGCAACCCAGGGGGCAGCACAGATACGCAGTATTTT	CASNPGGSTDTQYF
12	-	TRBV11-3	-	TRBJ1-2	TGTGCCAGCAGCATCAGGCAGGATGGCTACACCTTC	CASSIRQDGYTF
15	-	TRBV28	TRBD1	TRBJ1-2	TGTGCCAGCAGTCCCTCGACAGGGGTTAACTATGGCTACACCTTC	CASSPSTGVNYGYTF
16	-	TRBV28	TRBD1	TRBJ1-2	TGTGCCAGCAGTTTCGGTTTGGCCACAGGGGTAGGTGGCTACACCTTC	CASSFGLATGVGGYTF
17	-	TRBV7-8	-	TRBJ2-1	TGTGCCAGCAGCTTAGAGCGGGCAGCTCCTAAAGGGGATGAGCAGTTCTTC	CASSLERAAPKGDEQFF
15	-	TRBV28	TRBD1	TRBJ1-5	TGTGCCAGCAGTAGAAGGACAGGAGTCAATCAGCCCCAGCATTTT	CASSRRTGVNQPQHF
13	-	TRBV7-2	-	TRBJ2-2	TGTGCCAGCAGCTCACAGGGTCCCGGGGAGCTGTTTTTT	CASSSQGPGELFF
16	-	TRBV10-3	TRBD2	TRBJ2-3	TGTGCCATCAGTGAGTCCGGGGGGGCGAGGGCAGATACGCAGTATTTT	CAISESGGARADTQYF
16	-	TRBV7-9	TRBD1	TRBJ1-4	TGTGCCAGCAGCTTAGCGCTGGGGACAGGGAACGAAAAACTGTTTTTT	CASSLALGTGNEKLFF
18	-	TRBV4-2	TRBD2	TRBJ2-7	TGTGCCAGCAGCTCCCCGGGACTAGCGGGGGCAGACGCTTACGAGCAGTACTTC	CASSSPGLAGADAYEQYF
12	-	TRBV27	-	TRBJ2-7	TGTGCCAGCAGTTTCCTCGGGGGCGAGCAGTACTTC	CASSFLGGEQYF
16	once	TRBV4-2	TRBD2	TRBJ2-5	TGTGCCAGCAGCCAAGGGACTAGCGGGAGCTTTGTGACCCAGTACTTC	CASSQGTSGSFVTQYF
14	once	TRBV18	-	TRBJ2-7	TGTGCCAGCTCACCTCAGTCCGAAGCCTACGAGCAGTACTTC	CASSPQSEAYEQYF
18	-	TRBV28	TRBD1	TRBJ1-2	TGTGCCAGCAGTTCACCGAAAGACAGGGGACAGTCTAACTATGGCTACACCTTC	CASSSPKDRGQSNYGYTF
16	few	TRBV19	TRBD1	TRBJ1-2	TGTGCCAGTAGTCCATGGAGAGGGGACAGTAACTATGGCTACACCTTC	CASSPWRGDSNYGYTF
13	-	TRBV5-1	-	TRBJ2-1	TGCGCCAGCACCCCGGGGACCTACAATGAGCAGTTCTTC	CASTPGTYNEQFF
16	-	TRBV23-1	TRBD1	TRBJ2-5	TGCGCCAGCAGTCAATCAGGACAGGGCCCCCAAGAGACCCAGTACTTC	CASSQSGQGPQETQYF
17	-	TRBV5-4	TRBD1	TRBJ2-4	TGTGCCAGCAGTACCCGGGACAGCCTACTAGCCAAAAACATTCAGTACTTC	CASSTRDSLLAKNIQYF
15	-	TRBV6-6	TRBD1	TRBJ2-7	TGTGCCAGCAGTCCGGACAGGCGATTGCGGTACGAGCAGTACTTC	CASSPDRRLRYEQYF
14	few	TRBV6-5	TRBD2	TRBJ2-1	TGTGCCAGCAGCAGCGGGAGTACTTACAATGAGCAGTTCTTC	CASSSGSTYNEQFF
12	-	TRBV5-1	-	TRBJ1-1	TGCGCCAGCAGCTTTGGGGAGGGAGAAGCTTTCTTT	CASSFGEGEAFF
14	-	TRBV27	-	TRBJ1-5	TGTGCCAGCAGTTTAGGAGGTATTCGGCAGCCCCAGCATTTT	CASSLGGIRQPQHF
13	-	TRBV5-6	-	TRBJ2-7	TGTGCCAGCAGCGCCAGCGTAATAGGCGAGCAGTACTTC	CASSASVIGEQYF
15	-	TRBV4-2	TRBD2	TRBJ2-5	TGTGCCAGCGGGCTGGGAGGGCCGGATCAAGAGACCCAGTACTTC	CASGLGGPDQETQYF
14	-	TRBV5-1	-	TRBJ1-1	TGCGCCAGCAGCTTGGAATTTAGGAACACTGAAGCTTTCTTT	CASSLEFRNTEAFF